The 7 T cell receptor beta chains presented below share a single source sample, sequenced in a study of T cells in Graves' hyperthyroidism and ophthalmopathy. There were TCR beta CDR3 regions amplified from RNA transcripts. Researchers ran a first-round RT-PCR on the TCR CDR3 using the HTBI primer set. TCRdb itself ran the multiplex PCR reads through MiXCR, one entry per CDR3 protein. This sample yields hundreds of thousands of distinct CDR3 sequences, of which about 20% are seen a single time; about 35% belongs to the top ten. Source material: blood. The source of these receptors is a man under 40 with Graves' ophthalmopathy.

This clonotype was observed a handful of times. The chain carries TRBV25-1 and TRBJ1-2, with 8 bases lining up with TRBD1. CDR1 MGHDK and CDR2 SYGVNS come from the germline V gene. This CDR3 has 16 residues. V shed 1 base and J 2 bases; nucleotides not matched to a gene: 6. CDR3: CASSEFTGGENYGYTF. The CDR3 DNA reads as TGTGCCAGCAGTGAATTCACAGGGGGAGAAAACTATGGCTACACCTTC.

This clonotype was observed a handful of times. V usage is TRBV20-1 and J usage is TRBJ2-6, with 10 bases aligning to TRBD2. Germline CDR1 reads DFQATT; CDR2 reads SNEGSKA (reference sequence). The CDR3 is 17 amino acids. With V trimmed by 6 bases and J by 0 bases, 8 bases remained unmatched. CDR3 sequence (DNA): TGCAGTGCCGCCGGACTAGCGGACTACTCTGGGGCCAACGTCCTGACTTTC. This translates into CSAAGLADYSGANVLTF.

This clonotype has just a few counts. The chain combines TRBV2 with TRBJ2-2, with 7 bases aligning to TRBD1. Germline V lookup: CDR1 SNHLY, CDR2 FYNNEI. J lost 0 bases, V lost 5 bases, and 12 bases had no gene match. The CDR3 is 18 amino acids. CDR3 DNA: TGTGCCAGCAGTCTCTACGGACAGGTGGGGACGAACACCGGGGAGCTGTTTTTT. Its translation: CASSLYGQVGTNTGELFF.

In this sample, this clonotype turned up many times. The chain has TRBV28 and TRBJ2-1; no clear D gene. Germline V lookup: CDR1 MDHEN, CDR2 SYDVKM. The CDR3 is 16 amino acids. V was pared by 2 bases and J by 1 base, with 12 bases between. The CDR3 is CASSLGSVFSYNEQFF. CDR3 sequence (DNA): TGTGCCAGCAGTTTAGGGTCGGTATTTTCCTACAATGAGCAGTTCTTC.

The sample holds a few counts of this clonotype. The chain carries TRBV12-3 or TRBV12-4 and TRBJ1-2; D perhaps matches TRBD1 (6 bases). The CDR3 covers 12 residues. The V end was cut by 8 bases, the J end by 7 bases, with 14 bases between. Written as DNA, the CDR3 is TGTGCCAGCCGGGCAGGGGTGGTTGGCTACACCTTC. Its protein is CASRAGVVGYTF.

This clonotype was counted between two and nine times. This sequence joins TRBV19 and TRBJ1-1; no clear D. Trimming left V 4 bases short and J 1 base short, with 10 bases between. The CDR3 contains 14 residues. Germline CDR1 LNHDA, CDR2 SQIVND (reference sequence). The CDR3 DNA is TGTGCCAGTAGTAACGGACGGAGGAACACTGAAGCTTTCTTT. Protein product: CASSNGRRNTEAFF.

This clonotype was seen repeatedly, ten times or more. V usage is TRBV9 and J usage is TRBJ2-5; D is unresolved. The CDR3 totals 14 residues. V was shortened by 0 bases and J by 2 bases, with 8 bases between the two germline ends. Germline V gene sequence: CDR1 SGDLS, CDR2 YYNGEE. This chain's CDR3 is CASSVGQIQETQYF. The CDR3 region has the DNA TGTGCCAGCAGCGTAGGACAAATTCAAGAGACCCAGTACTTC. The entire variable domain, with the rest obtained from reference TRBV9 and TRBJ2-5, is as follows: DSGVTQTPKHLITATGQRVTLRCSPRSGDLSVYWYQQSLDQGLQFLIQYYNGEERAKGNILERFSAQQFPDLHSELNLSSLELGDSALYFCASSVGQIQETQYFGPGTRLLVL.